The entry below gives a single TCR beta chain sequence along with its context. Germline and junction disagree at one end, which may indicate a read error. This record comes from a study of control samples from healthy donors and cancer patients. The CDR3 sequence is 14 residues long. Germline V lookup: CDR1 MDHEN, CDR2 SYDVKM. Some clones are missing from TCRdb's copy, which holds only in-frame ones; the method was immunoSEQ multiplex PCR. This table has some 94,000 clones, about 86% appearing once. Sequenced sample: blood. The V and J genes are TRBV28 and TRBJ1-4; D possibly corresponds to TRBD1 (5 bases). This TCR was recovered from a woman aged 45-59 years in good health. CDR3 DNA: TGTGCCAGCAGGTACGAGGGGTCTAACGAAAAACTGTTTTTT. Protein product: CASRYEGSNEKLFF.